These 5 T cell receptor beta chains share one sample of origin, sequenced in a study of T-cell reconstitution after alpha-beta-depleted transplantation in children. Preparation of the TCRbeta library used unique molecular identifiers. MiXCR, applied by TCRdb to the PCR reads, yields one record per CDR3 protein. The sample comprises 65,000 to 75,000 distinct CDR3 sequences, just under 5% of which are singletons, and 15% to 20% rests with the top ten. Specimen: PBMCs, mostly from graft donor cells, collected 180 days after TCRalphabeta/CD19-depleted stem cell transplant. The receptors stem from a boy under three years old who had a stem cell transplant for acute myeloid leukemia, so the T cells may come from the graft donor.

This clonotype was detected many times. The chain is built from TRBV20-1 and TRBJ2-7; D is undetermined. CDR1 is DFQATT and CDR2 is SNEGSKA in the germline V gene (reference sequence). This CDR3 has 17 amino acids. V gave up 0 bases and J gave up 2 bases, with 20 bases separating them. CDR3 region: CSARDLQSRGATYEQYV. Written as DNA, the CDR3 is TGCAGTGCTAGAGATCTTCAGAGCAGAGGCGCCACCTACGAGCAGTACGTC.

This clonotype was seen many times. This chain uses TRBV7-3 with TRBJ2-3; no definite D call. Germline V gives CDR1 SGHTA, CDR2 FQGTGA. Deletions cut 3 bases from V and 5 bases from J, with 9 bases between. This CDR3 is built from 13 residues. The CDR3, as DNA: TGTGCCAGCAGCTTGGGCTCAATAGATACGCAGTATTTT. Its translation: CASSLGSIDTQYF.

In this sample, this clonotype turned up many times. CDR3 residues: CSARGLLEPQHF. The CDR3 DNA follows: TGCAGTGCTAGAGGCCTTCTGGAGCCCCAGCATTTT. The rearrangement uses TRBV20-1 and TRBJ1-5, with D unresolved. V gave up 1 base and J gave up 8 bases, with 9 bases separating them. The CDR3 sequence is 12 residues long. Per germline, CDR1 DFQATT and CDR2 SNEGSKA (reference sequence).

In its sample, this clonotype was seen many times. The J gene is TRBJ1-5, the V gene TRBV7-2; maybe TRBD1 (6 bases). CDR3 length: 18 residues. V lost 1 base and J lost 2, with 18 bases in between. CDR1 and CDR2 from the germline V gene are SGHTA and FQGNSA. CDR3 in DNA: TGTGCCAGCAGCTTAGGGCCTGGAGGGGGGTTTGGCAATCAGCCCCAGCATTTT. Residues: CASSLGPGGGFGNQPQHF. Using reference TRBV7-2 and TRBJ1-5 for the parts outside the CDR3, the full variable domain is GAGVSQSPSNKVTEKGKDVELRCDPISGHTALYWYRQSLGQGLEFLIYFQGNSAPDKSGLPSDRFSAERTGGSVSTLTIQRTQQEDSAVYLCASSLGPGGGFGNQPQHFGDGTRLSIL.

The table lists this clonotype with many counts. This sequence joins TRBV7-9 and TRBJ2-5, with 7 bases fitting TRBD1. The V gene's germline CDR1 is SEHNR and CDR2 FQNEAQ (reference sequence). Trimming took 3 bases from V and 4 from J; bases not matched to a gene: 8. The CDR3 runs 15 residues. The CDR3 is CASSLTLTGPETQYF. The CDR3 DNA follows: TGTGCCAGCAGCTTGACCTTGACAGGGCCAGAGACCCAGTACTTC.